The present T cell receptor (beta chain) was sequenced within a study of cytomegalovirus exposure and HLA in healthy donors. Notes on the study in general: It was 164 TCR beta chains that were listed as cytomegalovirus-associated. It emerged from a later analysis that several of the most significant clusters appeared to be linked to common viral pathogens. Later work showed greater clonal expansion in HLA-associated TCR beta chains than in equally common others.

PCR primers comprised 60 Vbeta and 13 Jbeta primers. Libraries were prepared by immunoSEQ multiplex PCR; TCRdb keeps only in-frame clonotypes and omits some of them. This sample has about 130,000 clones; around three quarters occur once, and the top ten carry roughly 2%. The CDR3 has 16 residues. With 6 bases clipped from V and 3 bases from J, the junction kept 7 bases outside the gene matches. Germline V gene lookup returns CDR1 MNHEY and CDR2 SMNVEV (reference sequence). Note on this clone: Its target is unknown.

The chain links TRBV27 to TRBJ2-2; TRBD2 matches 10 bases. Source material: PBMCs. This clonotype originated in a man aged 18 to 29 in good health and CMV-seronegative. Written as DNA, the CDR3 is TGTGCCAGCAGCACCACTAGCGGGATTTACACCGGGGAGCTGTTTTTT. Translated: CASSTTSGIYTGELFF.